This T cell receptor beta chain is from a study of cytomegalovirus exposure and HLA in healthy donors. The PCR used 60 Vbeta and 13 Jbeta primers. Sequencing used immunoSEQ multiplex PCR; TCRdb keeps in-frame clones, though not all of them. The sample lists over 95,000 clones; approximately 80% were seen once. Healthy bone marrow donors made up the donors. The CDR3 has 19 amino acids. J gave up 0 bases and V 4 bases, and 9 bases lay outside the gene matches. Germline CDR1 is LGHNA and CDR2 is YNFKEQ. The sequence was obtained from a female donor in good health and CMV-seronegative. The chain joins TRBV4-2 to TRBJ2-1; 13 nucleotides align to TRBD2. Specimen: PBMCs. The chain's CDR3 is CASSRTSGGALSSYNEQFF. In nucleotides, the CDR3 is TGTGCCAGCAGCCGAACTAGCGGGGGGGCCCTGAGCTCCTACAATGAGCAGTTCTTC.